Below, one T cell receptor (beta chain) is given with its context. Its cognate antigen has yet to be identified. There are no base qualities to consult, and no much larger clone falls within one base. These data come from a study of T cell responses to AZD1222 COVID-19 vaccine (dated by TCRdb to 2020 to 2023). Background on the whole study: Because spike-specific TCR depth and breadth did not differ between the two schedules, AZD1222 recipients who got a second dose at roughly 4 weeks were pooled with those who got a second dose at roughly 12 weeks. TCR sequencing covered about 230 trial participants: nearly 210 given two doses of AZD1222 and 26 given two doses of MenACWY control vaccine. Trial participants were enrolled by age into subgroups of 18-55, 56-69 and 70-plus years, and around 150, 28 and 57 TCR-sequenced participants, respectively, were included in these subgroups.

Interpreted using the paper, the time point label stands for: baseline before first vaccination. The vaccinee samples were drawn from two UK trials, COV001 and COV002, one of which was a single-blind randomized controlled phase 2/3 trial testing AZD1222 (ChAdOx1 nCoV-19) in healthy adults. For TCRbeta chain sequencing, PBMC samples from trial participants were taken at day 0 and at day 28 after the second dose. The CDR3 holds 12 amino acids from the cysteine to the phenylalanine. Of the read, only the CDR3 DNA is kept; its 36 bases are in frame from base 1. Trimming removed 4 bases from V and 4 bases from J, leaving 11 bases between the germline ends. CDR1 and CDR2, per the germline V gene, are SQVTM and ANQGSEA. General findings and caveats noted by the study authors: Most participants were white British and females outnumbered males, and the authors suggested that clonal diversity may have been underestimated. Reportedly, close to half of the unique spike-specific TCRs recognized epitopes lying outside the regions that are mutated in the B.1.351 and B.1.1.7 variants. After two AZD1222 doses, both the breadth and the depth of spike-specific TCRs were significantly higher than at day 0 and than in MenACWY recipients. Conclusions about previously exposed vaccinees are limited, since just a handful of AZD1222 recipients were seropositive for SARS-CoV-2 at baseline. In the small 56-69-year group, the increase in depth fell short of significance, most likely because of low power. Because no day 14 peak-response samples were available, repertoires were characterized only after the peak T cell response. The vaccine-associated CD4 TCRs covered the entire spike protein, and the dominant responses fell in regions 160-218 and 743-854.

The CDR3 regions of human TCRbeta chains were analyzed by immunosequencing. The study's processing was this. Repertoire TCRs were checked for matches against a reference library of SARS-CoV-2-specific TCRs that had been generated using the MIRA antigen-specificity platform. Breadth was defined as the fraction of unique TCRs that were SARS-CoV-2-associated. Depth was defined as the fraction of total T cells that were SARS-CoV-2-associated. Using the MIRA data, every spike-specific TCR was mapped to the spike region that the TCR reacted to and assigned to either a CD4 or a CD8 class. Log10-transformed breadth and depth values were compared by one-way ANOVA with Sidak's multiple comparisons tests. Here the immuneACCESS table is served through TCRdb, limited to in-frame sequences with V and J called. Missing clones are a known gap in these copies; in checked studies unresolved V genes cover under half, and the rest lacks a known reason. V and J calls and clone size follow that table, whereas D and trimming were derived from the DNA. For this sample there are about 100,000 clones; more than 75% appear just once. The leading ten clones occupy approximately 15% of the sample.

The sample in question was peripheral blood, obtained on day 0 of AZD1222 vaccination. The receptor's source is an adult in good health. Here the chain combines TRBV29-1 and TRBJ2-7; the D segment could be TRBD2, given 6 matching bases. CDR3 region: CSVGRTNYEQYF. DNA sequence: TGCAGCGTTGGCAGGACTAATTACGAGCAGTACTTC.